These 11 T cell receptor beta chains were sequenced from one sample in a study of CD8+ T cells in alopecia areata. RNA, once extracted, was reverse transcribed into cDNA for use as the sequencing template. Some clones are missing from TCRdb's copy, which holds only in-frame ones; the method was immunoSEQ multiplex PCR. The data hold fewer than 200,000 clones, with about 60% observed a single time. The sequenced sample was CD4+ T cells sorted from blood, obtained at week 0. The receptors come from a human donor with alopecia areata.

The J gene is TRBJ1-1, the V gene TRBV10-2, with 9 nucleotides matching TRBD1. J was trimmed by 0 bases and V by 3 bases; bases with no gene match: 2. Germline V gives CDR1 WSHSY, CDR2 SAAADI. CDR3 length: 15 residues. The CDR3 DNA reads TGCGCCAGCAGTGATAGACAGGGGGTGAACACTGAAGCTTTCTTT. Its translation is CASSDRQGVNTEAFF.

CDR3 amino acids: CASSYPGSPLHF. The CDR3 nucleotides read TGTGCCAGCAGCTACCCCGGTTCACCCCTCCACTTT. This chain uses TRBV7-9 with TRBJ1-6; the D is unclear. This CDR3 is 12 amino acids long. The germline V gene has CDR1 SEHNR and CDR2 FQNEAQ (reference sequence). Between the trimmed V and J ends, which lost 4 bases and 9 bases, there was a span of 7 bases.

For the CDR3, the DNA is TGCGCCAGCAGCCAAGCGGGACAGAAGATCTATGGCTACACCTTC. This translates into CASSQAGQKIYGYTF. This sequence joins TRBV4-1 and TRBJ1-2; 7 nucleotides align to TRBD1. Germline CDR1 and CDR2: MGHRA and YSYEKL. V was clipped by 1 base and J by 4 bases; unmatched bases: 6. The CDR3 has 15 amino acids.

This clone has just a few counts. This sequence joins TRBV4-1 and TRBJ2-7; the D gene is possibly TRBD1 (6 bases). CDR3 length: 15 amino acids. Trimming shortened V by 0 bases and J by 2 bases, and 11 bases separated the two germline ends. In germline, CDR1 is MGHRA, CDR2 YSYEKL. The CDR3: CASSQEQTGPYEQYF. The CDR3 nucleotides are TGCGCCAGCAGCCAAGAGCAGACAGGCCCCTACGAGCAGTACTTC.

The CDR3 sequence: CASSLDRGAGGYTF. In DNA form, the CDR3 reads TGTGCCAGCAGCTTAGATCGGGGGGCTGGCGGCTACACCTTC. The rearrangement links TRBV7-9 to TRBJ1-2; possibly TRBD1 for D (6 bases). CDR1 is SEHNR, CDR2 FQNEAQ, per germline (reference sequence). This CDR3 region has 14 residues. The germline V and J ends were trimmed by 1 base and 8 bases, with 14 bases remaining between them. Full variable domain (rest looked up from reference TRBV7-9 and TRBJ1-2): DTGVSQNPRHKITKRGQNVTFRCDPISEHNRLYWYRQTLGQGPEFLTYFQNEAQLEKSRLLSDRFSAERPKGSFSTLEIQRTEQGDSAMYLCASSLDRGAGGYTFGSGTRLTVV.

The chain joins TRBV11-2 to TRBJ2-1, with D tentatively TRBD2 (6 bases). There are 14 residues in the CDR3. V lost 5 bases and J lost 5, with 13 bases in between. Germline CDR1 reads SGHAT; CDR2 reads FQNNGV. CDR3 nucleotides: TGTGCCAGCAGCACCCGGGGGACGGACAATGAGCAGTTCTTC. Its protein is CASSTRGTDNEQFF. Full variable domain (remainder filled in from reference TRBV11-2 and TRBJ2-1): EAGVAQSPRYKIIEKRQSVAFWCNPISGHATLYWYQQILGQGPKLLIQFQNNGVVDDSQLPKDRFSAERLKGVDSTLKIQPAKLEDSAVYLCASSTRGTDNEQFFGPGTRLTVL.

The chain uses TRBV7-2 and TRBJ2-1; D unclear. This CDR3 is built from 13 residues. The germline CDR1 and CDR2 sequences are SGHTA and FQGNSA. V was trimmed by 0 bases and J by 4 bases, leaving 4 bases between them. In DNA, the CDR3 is TGTGCCAGCAGCTTAGCGAGGTACAATGAGCAGTTCTTC. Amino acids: CASSLARYNEQFF. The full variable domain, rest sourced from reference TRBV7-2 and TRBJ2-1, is GAGVSQSPSNKVTEKGKDVELRCDPISGHTALYWYRQSLGQGLEFLIYFQGNSAPDKSGLPSDRFSAERTGGSVSTLTIQRTQQEDSAVYLCASSLARYNEQFFGPGTRLTVL.

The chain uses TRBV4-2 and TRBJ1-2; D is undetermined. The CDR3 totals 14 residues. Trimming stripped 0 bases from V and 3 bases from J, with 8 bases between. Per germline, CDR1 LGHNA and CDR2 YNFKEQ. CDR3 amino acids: CASSQDPGYYGYTF. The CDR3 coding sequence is TGTGCCAGCAGCCAAGATCCGGGATACTATGGCTACACCTTC.

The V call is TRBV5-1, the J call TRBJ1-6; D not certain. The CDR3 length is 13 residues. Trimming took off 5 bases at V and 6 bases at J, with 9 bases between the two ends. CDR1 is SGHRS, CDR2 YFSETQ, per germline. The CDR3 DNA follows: TGCGCCAGCAGTAGTTGGGCTAATTCACCCCTCCACTTT. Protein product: CASSSWANSPLHF. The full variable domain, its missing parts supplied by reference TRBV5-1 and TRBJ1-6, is KAGVTQTPRYLIKTRGQQVTLSCSPISGHRSVSWYQQTPGQGLQFLFEYFSETQRNKGNFPGRFSGRQFSNSRSEMNVSTLELGDSALYLCASSSWANSPLHFGNGTRLTVT.

CDR3 coding DNA: TGTGCCAGCAGCGTAGGCCCGGTCGCAGGTAACACTGAAGCTTTCTTT. It specifies CASSVGPVAGNTEAFF. The chain combines TRBV9 with TRBJ1-1; D not resolved. This CDR3 contains 16 residues. Trimming pared 0 bases from V and 2 bases from J, leaving 14 bases between. CDR1 and CDR2 from the germline V gene are SGDLS and YYNGEE.

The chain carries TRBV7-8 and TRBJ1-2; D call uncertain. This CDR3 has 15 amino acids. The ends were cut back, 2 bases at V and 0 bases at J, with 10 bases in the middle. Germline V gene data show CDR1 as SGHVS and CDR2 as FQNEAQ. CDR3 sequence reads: CASSLRIIPNYGYTF. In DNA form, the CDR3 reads TGTGCCAGCAGCTTACGGATTATTCCTAACTATGGCTACACCTTC.